This TCR beta chain comes out of a study of T cell responses to AZD1222 COVID-19 vaccine. Study conclusions and caveats: Scientists sampled the repertoires only once the peak T cell response had passed. Across spike, vaccine-associated CD4 TCRs were found, dominant at 160-218 and 743-854.

Deletions cut 0 bases from V and 3 bases from J, with 10 bases between. This CDR3 is 14 amino acids long. The germline V gene encodes CDR1 SGHNT and CDR2 YYREEE (reference sequence). A note on this clone: What it recognizes is unknown.

Measured with immunoSEQ multiplex PCR; TCRdb has only the in-frame clones, and not every one. The sample has about 120,000 clones, around 89% seen once; the top ten hold 4% to 6%. Sample: peripheral blood, taken on day 0 of AZD1222 vaccination. This TCR was sampled from an adult in good health. The rearrangement uses TRBV5-4 and TRBJ2-7; D uncertain. Here the CDR3 reads CASSLGFGDYEQYF. In DNA, the CDR3 is TGTGCCAGCAGCTTGGGGTTTGGGGACTACGAGCAGTACTTC.